The 31 T cell receptor beta chains reported below all come from one sample, sequenced in a study of neoadjuvant anti-PD-1 for oral cavity cancer. TCRdb's copy holds only in-frame clones and misses some; the assay was immunoSEQ multiplex PCR. There are about 81,000 clones in the sample; about 84% occur only once, and around 3.1% lies in the top ten. Sequencing used PBMCs, obtained before nivolumab (anti-PD-1) treatment. The receptors stem from a person aged 35-80 years with oral cavity squamous cell carcinoma.

The rearrangement links TRBV6-5 to TRBJ1-2, with unresolved D. Germline V gene data show CDR1 as MNHEY and CDR2 as SVGAGI. With 6 bases removed from V and 7 bases from J, the gap between germline ends came to 12 bases. The CDR3 consists of 12 residues. This chain's CDR3 is CASREGNRGYTF. The CDR3 DNA is TGTGCCAGCAGGGAGGGAAACCGTGGCTACACCTTC.

The V and J genes are TRBV30 and TRBJ2-5, with 9 bases lining up with TRBD2. Germline CDR1 reads GTSNPN; CDR2 reads SVGIG (reference sequence). The CDR3 runs 16 residues. The V and J ends lost 0 bases and 7 bases, in that order; junction bases with no gene match: 12. The CDR3 here is CAWSVKASGMVWTQYF. Here the CDR3 DNA reads TGTGCCTGGAGTGTAAAGGCTAGCGGGATGGTCTGGACCCAGTACTTC.

This clone was detected only a few times. The CDR3 DNA sequence: TGCGCCAGCAGCTTGGCCGGGACAGGAGCTCCGGAGACCCAGTACTTC. Its protein product is CASSLAGTGAPETQYF. The chain carries TRBV5-1 and TRBJ2-5, with 8 bases that match TRBD1. The germline gives CDR1 SGHRS, CDR2 YFSETQ. This CDR3 contains 16 residues. The V gene end was trimmed by 0 bases and the J gene end by 5 bases; junction bases not matched to a gene: 9. Full variable domain (rest looked up from reference TRBV5-1 and TRBJ2-5): KAGVTQTPRYLIKTRGQQVTLSCSPISGHRSVSWYQQTPGQGLQFLFEYFSETQRNKGNFPGRFSGRQFSNSRSEMNVSTLELGDSALYLCASSLAGTGAPETQYFGPGTRLLVL.

The chain recombines TRBV5-1 with TRBJ2-1; 8 bases match TRBD1. Germline assignment: CDR1 SGHRS and CDR2 YFSETQ. V trimming: 7 bases; J trimming: 4 bases; junction bases outside the gene matches: 10. The CDR3 totals 15 residues. The CDR3 is CASCRDRLAYNEQFF. The DNA for the CDR3 is TGCGCCAGCTGCCGGGACAGGTTAGCATACAATGAGCAGTTCTTC.

The rearrangement links TRBV6-5 to TRBJ2-2; the D call may be TRBD1 or TRBD2 (5 bases each). V dropped 2 bases and J dropped 5 bases, with 12 bases sitting between them. The CDR3 totals 15 residues. The germline gives CDR1 MNHEY, CDR2 SVGAGI. CDR3 amino acids: CASSYPARGTGELFF. The CDR3, as DNA: TGTGCCAGCAGTTACCCCGCGAGGGGAACCGGGGAGCTGTTTTTT.

This chain links TRBV7-6 with TRBJ1-2; the match to TRBD1 covers 7 bases. CDR3 size: 13 residues. Losses at the gene ends were 6 bases for V and 8 bases for J; bases not matched to a gene: 9. Per germline, CDR1 SGHVS and CDR2 FNYEAQ. The CDR3 nucleotides are TGTGCCAGCAGTTCCGACAGGGTAGGCGGCTACACCTTC. It encodes CASSSDRVGGYTF.

The genes are TRBV25-1 and TRBJ2-5, with TRBD1 as a possible D gene (6 bases). Between the trimmed V and J ends, which lost 6 bases and 1 base, there was a span of 9 bases. Germline V lookup: CDR1 MGHDK, CDR2 SYGVNS. This CDR3 has 13 amino acids. In nucleotides, the CDR3 is TGTGCCAGCAGCCGGGACACCCAAGAGACCCAGTACTTC. Its protein product is CASSRDTQETQYF.

This chain joins TRBV11-2 and TRBJ2-7; D gene unclear. The germline V gene has CDR1 SGHAT and CDR2 FQNNGV. Between the trimmed V and J ends, which lost 1 base and 3 bases, there was a span of 13 bases. The CDR3 has 15 residues. This CDR3 is CASSLAGLGYYEQYF. The CDR3 nucleotides are TGTGCCAGCAGCTTAGCCGGGCTTGGGTACTACGAGCAGTACTTC.

The J gene is TRBJ2-2, the V gene TRBV6-5, with unresolved D. This CDR3 has 13 amino acids. Germline V CDR1 and CDR2: MNHEY, SVGAGI. The V gene lost 2 bases and the J gene lost 6 bases, with 7 bases spanning the gap. The CDR3 loop reads CASSYPQSGELFF. CDR3 DNA: TGTGCCAGCAGTTACCCGCAGTCCGGGGAGCTGTTTTTT.

The chain links TRBV4-1 to TRBJ1-5; no definite D call. This CDR3 comprises 16 residues. Looked up from germline, CDR1 is MGHRA and CDR2 is YSYEKL. V lost 0 bases to trimming and J lost 1 base, with 10 bases between them. The CDR3 region has the DNA TGCGCCAGCAGCCAAGATGCGACCGAAAGCAATCAGCCCCAGCATTTT. Protein product: CASSQDATESNQPQHF.

This clone appeared a single time. This sequence joins TRBV15 and TRBJ2-7; 7 bases agree with TRBD1. Germline-derived CDR1 and CDR2 are LNHNV and YYDKDF (reference sequence). The CDR3 contains 16 residues. With 3 bases clipped from V and 6 bases from J, the junction kept 14 bases outside the gene matches. CDR3 DNA: TGTGCCACCAGCAGCCGGACAGGCCAAAGCCCCGCCGAGCAGTACTTC. Protein sequence: CATSSRTGQSPAEQYF.

The V and J genes are TRBV6-1 and TRBJ2-2, with TRBD2 matching over 7 bases. Germline-derived CDR1 and CDR2 are MNHNS and SASEGT. This CDR3 spans 13 amino acids. Trimming at V came to 4 bases and at J to 6 bases, leaving 2 bases not matched to a gene. The CDR3 is CASSVTSSGELFF. The CDR3 bases are TGTGCCAGCAGTGTGACTAGCTCCGGGGAGCTGTTTTTT.

This chain joins TRBV7-2 and TRBJ2-1, with 7 positions matching TRBD1. The CDR3 loop spans 15 amino acids. Germline V gene data show CDR1 as SGHTA and CDR2 as FQGNSA. The J segment lost 2 bases and the V segment lost 6 bases, leaving 7 bases of the junction unmatched. The CDR3: CASRTGPTTYNEQFF. DNA for the CDR3: TGTGCCAGCAGGACAGGGCCGACTACCTACAATGAGCAGTTCTTC.

This clone was counted only a few times. V and J are TRBV21-1 and TRBJ1-2. TRBV21-1 is labeled a pseudogene. This CDR3 contains 16 residues. The CDR3 reads CASSKEGSPGNYGYTF. The CDR3 DNA reads TGTGCCAGCAGCAAAGAAGGATCACCTGGGAACTATGGCTACACCTTC.

V usage is TRBV6-1 and J usage is TRBJ1-3, with TRBD1 identical over 10 bases. The CDR3 length is 16 residues. V was pared by 0 bases and J by 3 bases, with 2 bases of the junction left unmatched. Germline V lookup: CDR1 MNHNS, CDR2 SASEGT. CDR3 sequence (DNA): TGTGCCAGCAGTGAAGCGGGACAGGGGTTTGGAAACACCATATATTTT. Protein: CASSEAGQGFGNTIYF.

This clone came up a few times. This chain uses TRBV25-1 with TRBJ2-5; 9 bases fit TRBD2. The CDR3 is 16 residues long. Germline V gene data show CDR1 as MGHDK and CDR2 as SYGVNS. The ends lost 4 bases at V and 1 base at J; junction bases unmatched: 7. The CDR3 DNA is TGTGCCAGCAGTGGGGGGGCGACTAGCGGCCAAGAGACCCAGTACTTC. Translation: CASSGGATSGQETQYF.

The CDR3 reads CASSPYNGDGGELFF. The CDR3, as DNA: TGTGCCAGCAGCCCCTATAACGGTGACGGAGGGGAGCTGTTTTTT. The rearrangement uses TRBV7-6 and TRBJ2-2; D remains ambiguous. The CDR3 covers 15 residues. With 5 bases removed from V and 8 bases from J, the gap between germline ends came to 18 bases. Germline V CDR1 and CDR2: SGHVS, FNYEAQ.

The J gene is TRBJ2-1, the V gene TRBV11-2; D gene ambiguous. The germline V and J ends were trimmed by 5 bases and 4 bases, with 15 bases remaining between them. The length of the CDR3 is 15 residues. In germline, CDR1 is SGHAT, CDR2 FQNNGV. The CDR3 DNA is TGTGCCAGCAGCCCGGGCGGTACTATATACAATGAGCAGTTCTTC. This encodes CASSPGGTIYNEQFF. Full variable domain (rest looked up from reference TRBV11-2 and TRBJ2-1): EAGVAQSPRYKIIEKRQSVAFWCNPISGHATLYWYQQILGQGPKLLIQFQNNGVVDDSQLPKDRFSAERLKGVDSTLKIQPAKLEDSAVYLCASSPGGTIYNEQFFGPGTRLTVL.

Concerning this clone itself: Compared with germline, one end of the junction differs, possibly owing to a read error. CDR3 protein: CASSLREEPQYF. Here the CDR3 DNA reads TGCGCCAGCAGCTTGCGGGAAGAGCCCCAGTACTTC. The chain combines TRBV5-1 with TRBJ2-5; D might be TRBD2 (5 bases). The V gene's germline CDR1 is SGHRS and CDR2 YFSETQ. The CDR3 covers 12 residues.

The count of this clone is one. This chain connects TRBV29-1 to TRBJ2-2; TRBD2 is a possible D gene (5 bases). Trimming cost V 4 bases and J 0 bases, with 9 bases left between them. CDR1 SQVTM and CDR2 ANQGSEA come from the germline V gene. This CDR3 region has 14 residues. The CDR3, as DNA: TGCAGCGTTGTAGGACTCACGAACACCGGGGAGCTGTTTTTT. It specifies CSVVGLTNTGELFF.

The V call is TRBV6-1, the J call TRBJ1-1; the D is unclear. The CDR3 contains 14 residues. V shed 2 bases and J shed 0 bases, with 7 bases lying between them. Germline V gene sequence: CDR1 MNHNS, CDR2 SASEGT. The CDR3 protein is CASSEWVLNTEAFF. CDR3 bases: TGTGCCAGCAGTGAATGGGTTCTGAACACTGAAGCTTTCTTT.

The chain uses TRBV11-2 and TRBJ1-3, with D possibly matching TRBD1 (6 bases). Germline loops: CDR1 SGHAT, CDR2 FQNNGV. V lost 8 bases and J 0 bases, leaving 11 bases between the germline ends. This CDR3 contains 14 residues. The CDR3 spells CASGDNYSGNTIYF. In nucleotides, the CDR3 is TGTGCCAGCGGGGACAATTACTCTGGAAACACCATATATTTT.

The chain recombines TRBV5-5 with TRBJ1-1; a possible D gene is TRBD1 (5 bases). The CDR3 extends over 14 amino acids. CDR1 is SGHKS, CDR2 YYEKEE, per germline (reference sequence). Trimming cost V 8 bases and J 3 bases, with 17 bases left between them. The CDR3 region has the DNA TGTGCCAGTCTAAAAGGATCAGGGTACACTGAAGCTTTCTTT. Translation gives CASLKGSGYTEAFF. Combining the CDR3 with reference TRBV5-5 and TRBJ1-1 gives the whole variable domain DAGVTQSPTHLIKTRGQQVTLRCSPISGHKSVSWYQQVLGQGPQFIFQYYEKEERGRGNFPDRFSARQFPNYSSELNVNALLLGDSALYLCASLKGSGYTEAFFGQGTRLTVV.

The chain employs TRBV6-1 and TRBJ2-2; 12 bases are shared with TRBD1. Looked up from germline, CDR1 is MNHNS and CDR2 is SASEGT. The CDR3 contains 14 residues. The junction had 4 bases not matched to a gene; V was cut back by 7 bases and J by 7 bases. The DNA of the CDR3 is TGTGCCAGCAAGGGACAGGGGGCCGACGGGGAGCTGTTTTTT. It is translated as CASKGQGADGELFF.

J is TRBJ2-3 and V is TRBV6-5, with TRBD2 matching over 7 bases. Trimming at V came to 6 bases and at J to 4 bases, leaving 4 bases not matched to a gene. Germline V gene sequence: CDR1 MNHEY, CDR2 SVGAGI. The CDR3 is made up of 13 amino acids. This CDR3 reads CASRSGVPDTQYF. The CDR3 DNA reads as TGTGCCAGCAGGAGCGGGGTGCCAGATACGCAGTATTTT.

This chain connects TRBV6-1 to TRBJ1-5; D is possibly TRBD1 (6 bases). This CDR3 spans 15 amino acids. Trimming pared 4 bases from V and 0 bases from J, leaving 10 bases between. Per the germline V gene, CDR1 is MNHNS and CDR2 is SASEGT. The CDR3 DNA sequence: TGTGCCAGCAGTGTGGACAGTTATAGCAATCAGCCCCAGCATTTT. It yields the protein CASSVDSYSNQPQHF.

This clone was detected only a few times. The chain recombines TRBV9 with TRBJ2-5, with 12 bases that match TRBD2. Germline V gives CDR1 SGDLS, CDR2 YYNGEE. This CDR3 region has 15 residues. The V and J ends lost 0 bases and 4 bases, in that order; junction bases with no gene match: 1. The CDR3 sequence is CASSVASGRVETQYF. The CDR3 region has the DNA TGTGCCAGCAGCGTAGCTAGCGGGAGGGTAGAGACCCAGTACTTC.

J is TRBJ2-5 and V is TRBV6-1, with TRBD2 matching 7 bases. CDR1 is MNHNS, CDR2 SASEGT, per germline. This CDR3 has 13 residues. V lost 2 bases and J lost 4; bases outside the gene matches: 1. The CDR3 bases are TGTGCCAGCAGTGAACGGGGGGTAGAGACCCAGTACTTC. It specifies CASSERGVETQYF.

The chain carries TRBV10-3 and TRBJ2-2, with 8 bases lining up with TRBD2. The CDR3 extends over 15 amino acids. The J segment lost 4 bases and the V segment lost 10 bases, leaving 11 bases of the junction unmatched. Germline V gives CDR1 ENHRY, CDR2 SYGVKD. In DNA, the CDR3 is TGTGCCACAAGGCCAGCGGGAGTTGGCACCGGGGAGCTGTTTTTT. Translating gives CATRPAGVGTGELFF.

The table lists this clone with a count of one. The rearrangement links TRBV4-1 to TRBJ2-7; a possible D gene is TRBD2 (5 bases). Germline values: CDR1 MGHRA, CDR2 YSYEKL. Trimming took 8 bases from V and 5 from J, leaving 16 bases between them. The CDR3 is 13 residues long. The CDR3 region has the DNA TGCGCCAGCGGGCCGAGGGTATCGGACGAGCAGTACTTC. It is translated as CASGPRVSDEQYF.

The chain has TRBV10-1 and TRBJ2-7, with 8 bases matching TRBD1. Germline CDR1 reads WNHNN; CDR2 reads SYGVQD (reference sequence). The CDR3 sequence is 14 residues long. Trimming at V came to 4 bases and at J to 2 bases, leaving 4 bases not matched to a gene. The DNA for the CDR3 is TGCGCCAGCAGTGGACGACAGGGGCCCTACGAGCAGTACTTC. Protein product: CASSGRQGPYEQYF.